The clone carrying this T cell receptor (beta chain) was observed a single time. The data derive from a study of ipilimumab plus nivolumab after autologous stem cell transplantation. Produced via immunoSEQ multiplex PCR; TCRdb's table is partial and in-frame only. Of about 9,800 clones in the sample, nearly 70% are singletons; the top ten hold around 21%. This CDR3 is built from 15 residues. The V gene lost 2 bases and the J gene lost 0 bases, with 11 bases spanning the gap. CDR1 is MGHRA and CDR2 is YSYEKL in the germline V gene. The sample consisted of PBMCs, taken in a trial of ipilimumab plus nivolumab as post-transplant consolidation. This chain connects TRBV4-1 to TRBJ2-7; perhaps TRBD2 as D (6 bases). This clonotype originated in a female donor with multiple myeloma. Written as DNA, the CDR3 is TGCGCCAGCAGCCAACAGCGGGCGAGCTCCTACGAGCAGTACTTC. As protein: CASSQQRASSYEQYF.